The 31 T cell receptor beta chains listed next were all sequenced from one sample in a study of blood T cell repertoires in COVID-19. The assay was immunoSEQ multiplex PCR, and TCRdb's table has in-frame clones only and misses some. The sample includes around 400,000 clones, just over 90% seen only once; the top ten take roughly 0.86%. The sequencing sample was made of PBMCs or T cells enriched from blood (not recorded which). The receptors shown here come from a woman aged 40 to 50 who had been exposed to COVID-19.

The CDR3 loop is CASSQDAGTGGYTF. CDR3 sequence (DNA): TGCGCCAGCAGCCAAGATGCGGGGACGGGAGGCTACACCTTC. The rearrangement uses TRBV4-3 and TRBJ1-2, with D tentatively TRBD1 (5 bases). Trimming removed 0 bases from V and 8 bases from J, with 13 bases in between. This CDR3 contains 14 residues. Germline V gene sequence: CDR1 LGHNA, CDR2 YSLEER.

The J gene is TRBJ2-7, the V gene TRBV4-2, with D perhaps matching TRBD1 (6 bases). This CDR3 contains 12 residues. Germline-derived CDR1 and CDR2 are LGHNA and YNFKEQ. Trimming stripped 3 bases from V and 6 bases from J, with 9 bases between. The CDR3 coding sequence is TGTGCCAGCAGCCATGGGACATCCGAGCAGTACTTC. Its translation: CASSHGTSEQYF.

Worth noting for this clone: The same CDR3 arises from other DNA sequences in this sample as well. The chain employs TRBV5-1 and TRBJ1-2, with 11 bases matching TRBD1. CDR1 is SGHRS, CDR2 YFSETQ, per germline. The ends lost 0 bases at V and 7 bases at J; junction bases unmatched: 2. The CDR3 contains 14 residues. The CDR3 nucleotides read TGCGCCAGCAGCTTGGTGGGACAGGGGGGTGGCTACACCTTC. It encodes CASSLVGQGGGYTF.

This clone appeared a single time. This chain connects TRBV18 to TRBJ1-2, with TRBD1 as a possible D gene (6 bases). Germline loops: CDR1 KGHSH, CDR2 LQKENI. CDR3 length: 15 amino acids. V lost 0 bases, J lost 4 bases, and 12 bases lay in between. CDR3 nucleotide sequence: TGTGCCAGCTCACCACCCAACGGACAGACCTATGGCTACACCTTC. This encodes CASSPPNGQTYGYTF.

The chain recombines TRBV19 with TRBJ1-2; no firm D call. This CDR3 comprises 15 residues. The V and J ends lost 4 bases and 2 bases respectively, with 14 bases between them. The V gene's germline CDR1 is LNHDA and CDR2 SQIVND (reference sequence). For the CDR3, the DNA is TGTGCCAGTAGTACGTCACGGGGTAACAACTATGGCTACACCTTC. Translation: CASSTSRGNNYGYTF.

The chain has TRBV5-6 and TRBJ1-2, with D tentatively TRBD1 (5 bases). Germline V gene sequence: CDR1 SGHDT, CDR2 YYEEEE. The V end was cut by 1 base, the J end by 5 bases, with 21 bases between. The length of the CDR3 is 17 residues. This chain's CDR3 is CASSLYSRVRIEYGYTF. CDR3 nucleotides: TGTGCCAGCAGCTTGTATTCCAGGGTGCGTATAGAATATGGCTACACCTTC.

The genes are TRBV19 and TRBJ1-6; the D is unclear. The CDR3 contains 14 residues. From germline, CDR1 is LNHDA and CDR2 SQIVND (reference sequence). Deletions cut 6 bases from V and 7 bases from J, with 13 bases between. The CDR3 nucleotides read TGTGCCAGTAGGAAAGGTAGCGGAAATTCACCCCTCCACTTT. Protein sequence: CASRKGSGNSPLHF.

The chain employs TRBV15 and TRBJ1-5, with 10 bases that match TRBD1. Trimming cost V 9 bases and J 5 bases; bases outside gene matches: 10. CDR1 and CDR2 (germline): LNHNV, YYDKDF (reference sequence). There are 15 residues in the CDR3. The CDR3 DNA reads TGTGCCACAACCCGGGACAGGGGATTCCATCAGCCCCAGCATTTT. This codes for CATTRDRGFHQPQHF.

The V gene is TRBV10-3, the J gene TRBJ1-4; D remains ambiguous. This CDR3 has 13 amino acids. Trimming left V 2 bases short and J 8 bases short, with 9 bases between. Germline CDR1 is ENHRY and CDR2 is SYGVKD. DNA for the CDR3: TGTGCCATCAGTGAGACGGGTAGGGAAAAACTGTTTTTT. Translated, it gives CAISETGREKLFF.

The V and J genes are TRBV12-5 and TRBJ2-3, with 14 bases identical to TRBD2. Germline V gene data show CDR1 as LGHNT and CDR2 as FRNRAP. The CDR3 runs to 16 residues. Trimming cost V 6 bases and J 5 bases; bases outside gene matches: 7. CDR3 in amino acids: CASGPTSGGGVDTQYF. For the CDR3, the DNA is TGTGCTAGTGGCCCGACTAGCGGGGGGGGAGTAGATACGCAGTATTTT.

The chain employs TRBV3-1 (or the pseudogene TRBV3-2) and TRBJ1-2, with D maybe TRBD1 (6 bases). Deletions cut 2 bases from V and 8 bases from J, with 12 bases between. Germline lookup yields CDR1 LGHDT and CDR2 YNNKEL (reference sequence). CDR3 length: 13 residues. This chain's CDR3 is CASSQRGYDGYTF. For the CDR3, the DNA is TGTGCCAGCAGCCAAAGGGGGTATGACGGCTACACCTTC.

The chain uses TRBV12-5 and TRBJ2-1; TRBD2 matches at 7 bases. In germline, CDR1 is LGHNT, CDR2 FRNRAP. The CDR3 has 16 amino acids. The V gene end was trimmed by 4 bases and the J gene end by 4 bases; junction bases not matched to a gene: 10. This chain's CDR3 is CASGSGMGGGYNEQFF. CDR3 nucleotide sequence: TGTGCTAGTGGTTCCGGCATGGGCGGGGGATACAATGAGCAGTTCTTC. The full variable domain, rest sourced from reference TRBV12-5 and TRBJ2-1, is DARVTQTPRHKVTEMGQEVTMRCQPILGHNTVFWYRQTMMQGLELLAYFRNRAPLDDSGMPKDRFSAEMPDATLATLKIQPSEPRDSAVYFCASGSGMGGGYNEQFFGPGTRLTVL.

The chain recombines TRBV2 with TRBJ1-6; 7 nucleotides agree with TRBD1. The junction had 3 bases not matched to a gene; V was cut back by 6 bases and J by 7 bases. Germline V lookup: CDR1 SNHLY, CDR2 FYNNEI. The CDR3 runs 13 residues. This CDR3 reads CASRTGHNSPLHF. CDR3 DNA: TGTGCCAGCAGGACAGGGCACAATTCACCCCTCCACTTT.

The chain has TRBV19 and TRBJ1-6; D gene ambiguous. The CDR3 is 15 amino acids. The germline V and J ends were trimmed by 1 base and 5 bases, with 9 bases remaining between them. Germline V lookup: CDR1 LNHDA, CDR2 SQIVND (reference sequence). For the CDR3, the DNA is TGTGCCAGTAGTATAGTCCTTCAGGATAATTCACCCCTCCACTTT. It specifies CASSIVLQDNSPLHF. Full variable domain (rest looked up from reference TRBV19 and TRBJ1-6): DGGITQSPKYLFRKEGQNVTLSCEQNLNHDAMYWYRQDPGQGLRLIYYSQIVNDFQKGDIAEGYSVSREKKESFPLTVTSAQKNPTAFYLCASSIVLQDNSPLHFGNGTRLTVT.

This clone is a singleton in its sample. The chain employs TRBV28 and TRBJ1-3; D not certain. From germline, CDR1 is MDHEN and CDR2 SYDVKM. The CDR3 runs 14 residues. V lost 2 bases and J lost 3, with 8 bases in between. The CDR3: CASSLRRNGNTIYF. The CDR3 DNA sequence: TGTGCCAGCAGTTTACGGCGGAATGGAAACACCATATATTTT.

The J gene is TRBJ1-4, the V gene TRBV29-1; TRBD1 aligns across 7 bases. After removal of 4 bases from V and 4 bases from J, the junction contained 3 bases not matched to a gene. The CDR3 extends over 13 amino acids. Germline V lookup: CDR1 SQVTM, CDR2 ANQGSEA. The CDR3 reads CSVAQGINEKLFF. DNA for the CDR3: TGCAGCGTTGCACAGGGGATTAATGAAAAACTGTTTTTT.

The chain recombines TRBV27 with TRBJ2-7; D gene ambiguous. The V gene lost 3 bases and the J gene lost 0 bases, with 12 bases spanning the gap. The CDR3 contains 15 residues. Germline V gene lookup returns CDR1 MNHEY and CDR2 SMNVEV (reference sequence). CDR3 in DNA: TGTGCCAGCAGTTTTAGTGGCGGATCCTCCTACGAGCAGTACTTC. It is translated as CASSFSGGSSYEQYF.

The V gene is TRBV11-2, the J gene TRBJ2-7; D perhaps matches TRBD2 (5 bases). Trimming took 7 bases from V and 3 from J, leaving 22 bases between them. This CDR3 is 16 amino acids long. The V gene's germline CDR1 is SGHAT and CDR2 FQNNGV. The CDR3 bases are TGTGCCAGCACCAAGCCCCGGGGTGGGCCCCTCTACGAGCAGTACTTC. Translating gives CASTKPRGGPLYEQYF. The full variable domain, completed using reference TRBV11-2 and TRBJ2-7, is EAGVAQSPRYKIIEKRQSVAFWCNPISGHATLYWYQQILGQGPKLLIQFQNNGVVDDSQLPKDRFSAERLKGVDSTLKIQPAKLEDSAVYLCASTKPRGGPLYEQYFGPGTRLTVT.

The CDR3 spells CASSPRVGYEQYF. CDR3 sequence (DNA): TGTGCCAGTAGTCCCCGTGTCGGCTACGAGCAGTACTTC. V and J are TRBV19 and TRBJ2-7; the D is unclear. Trimming removed 5 bases from V and 3 bases from J, with 11 bases in between. The CDR3 contains 13 residues. Germline V gene data show CDR1 as LNHDA and CDR2 as SQIVND (reference sequence).

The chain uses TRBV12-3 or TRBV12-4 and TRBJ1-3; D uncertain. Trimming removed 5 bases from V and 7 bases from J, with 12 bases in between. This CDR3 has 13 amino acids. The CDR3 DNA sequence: TGTGCCAGCAGTCCCTCCCCCCAGAACACCATATATTTT. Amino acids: CASSPSPQNTIYF.

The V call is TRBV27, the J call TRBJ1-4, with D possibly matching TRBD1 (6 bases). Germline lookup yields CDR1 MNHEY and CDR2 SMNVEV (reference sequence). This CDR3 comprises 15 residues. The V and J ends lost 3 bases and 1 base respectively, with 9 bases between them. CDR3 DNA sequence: TGTGCCAGCAGTTTCCAGGGGATAACTAATGAAAAACTGTTTTTT. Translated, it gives CASSFQGITNEKLFF.

DNA for the CDR3: TGCGCCAGCAGCGCTCAGGGGTCGGGTTCACCCCTCCACTTT. Amino acids: CASSAQGSGSPLHF. This chain joins TRBV10-1 and TRBJ1-6, with a weak D call TRBD1 (6 bases). With 6 bases removed from V and 9 bases from J, the gap between germline ends came to 15 bases. The germline gives CDR1 WNHNN, CDR2 SYGVQD (reference sequence). CDR3 length: 14 residues.

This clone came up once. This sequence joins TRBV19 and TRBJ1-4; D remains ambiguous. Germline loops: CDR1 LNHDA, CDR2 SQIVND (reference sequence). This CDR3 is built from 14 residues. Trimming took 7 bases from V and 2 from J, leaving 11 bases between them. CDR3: CASKRAGTNEKLFF. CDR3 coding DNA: TGTGCCAGTAAGAGGGCGGGCACTAATGAAAAACTGTTTTTT.

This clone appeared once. CDR3 coding DNA: TGTGCCAGCAAGTCGGTAACCTCTAACTATGGCTACACCTTC. Translated, it gives CASKSVTSNYGYTF. The V and J genes are TRBV2 and TRBJ1-2; D gene ambiguous. CDR3 length: 14 residues. With 7 bases removed from V and 0 bases from J, the gap between germline ends came to 12 bases. In germline, CDR1 is SNHLY, CDR2 FYNNEI. Together with reference TRBV2 and TRBJ1-2, the CDR3 gives the full variable domain: EPEVTQTPSHQVTQMGQEVILRCVPISNHLYFYWYRQILGQKVEFLVSFYNNEISEKSEIFDDQFSVERPDGSNFTLKIRSTKLEDSAMYFCASKSVTSNYGYTFGSGTRLTVV.

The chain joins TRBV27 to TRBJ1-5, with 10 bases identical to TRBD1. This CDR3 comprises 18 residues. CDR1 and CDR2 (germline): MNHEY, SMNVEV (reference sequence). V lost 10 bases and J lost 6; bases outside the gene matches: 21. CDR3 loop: CANRRYGPGTGDGQPQHF. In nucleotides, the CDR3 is TGTGCCAACAGACGCTACGGCCCCGGGACAGGGGATGGTCAGCCCCAGCATTTT.

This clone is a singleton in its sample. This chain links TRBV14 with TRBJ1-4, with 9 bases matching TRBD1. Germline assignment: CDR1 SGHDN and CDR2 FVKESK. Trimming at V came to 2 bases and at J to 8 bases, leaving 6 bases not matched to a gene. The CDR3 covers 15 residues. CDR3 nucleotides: TGTGCCAGCAGCCAAACCGGGACAGGGAGCGAAAAACTGTTTTTT. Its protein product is CASSQTGTGSEKLFF. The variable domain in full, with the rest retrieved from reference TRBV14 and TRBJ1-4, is EAGVTQFPSHSVIEKGQTVTLRCDPISGHDNLYWYRRVMGKEIKFLLHFVKESKQDESGMPNNRFLAERTGGTYSTLKVQPAELEDSGVYFCASSQTGTGSEKLFFGSGTQLSVL.

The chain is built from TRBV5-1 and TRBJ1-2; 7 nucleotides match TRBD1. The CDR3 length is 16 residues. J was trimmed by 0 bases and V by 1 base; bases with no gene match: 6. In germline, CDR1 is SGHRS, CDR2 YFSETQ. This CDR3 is CASSLRDRDSNYGYTF. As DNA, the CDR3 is TGCGCCAGCAGCTTGAGGGACAGAGATTCTAACTATGGCTACACCTTC. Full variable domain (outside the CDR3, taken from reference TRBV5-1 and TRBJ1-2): KAGVTQTPRYLIKTRGQQVTLSCSPISGHRSVSWYQQTPGQGLQFLFEYFSETQRNKGNFPGRFSGRQFSNSRSEMNVSTLELGDSALYLCASSLRDRDSNYGYTFGSGTRLTVV.

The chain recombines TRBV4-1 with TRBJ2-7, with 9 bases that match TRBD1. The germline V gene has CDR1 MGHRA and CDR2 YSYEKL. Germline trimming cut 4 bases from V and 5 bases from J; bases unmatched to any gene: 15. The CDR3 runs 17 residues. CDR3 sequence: CASSPWLVGQGINEQYF. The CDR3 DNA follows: TGCGCCAGCAGCCCCTGGTTGGTGGGACAGGGTATTAACGAGCAGTACTTC.

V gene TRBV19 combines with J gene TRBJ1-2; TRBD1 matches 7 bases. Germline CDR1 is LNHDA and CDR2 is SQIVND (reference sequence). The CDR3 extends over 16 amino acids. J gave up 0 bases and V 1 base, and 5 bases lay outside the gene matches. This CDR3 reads CASSIVGTESNYGYTF. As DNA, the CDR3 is TGTGCCAGTAGTATAGTTGGGACAGAATCTAACTATGGCTACACCTTC.

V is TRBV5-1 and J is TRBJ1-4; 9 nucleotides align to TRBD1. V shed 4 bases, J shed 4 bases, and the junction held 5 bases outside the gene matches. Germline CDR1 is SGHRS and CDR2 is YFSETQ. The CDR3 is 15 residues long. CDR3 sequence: CASSLPGQGNEKLFF. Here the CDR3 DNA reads TGCGCCAGCAGCCTACCGGGACAGGGTAATGAAAAACTGTTTTTT.

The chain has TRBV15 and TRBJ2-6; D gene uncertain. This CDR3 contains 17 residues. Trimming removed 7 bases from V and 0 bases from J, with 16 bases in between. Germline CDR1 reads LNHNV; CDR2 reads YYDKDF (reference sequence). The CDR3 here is CATTRGVRSSGANVLTF. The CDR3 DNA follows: TGTGCCACCACCCGAGGAGTGAGGTCCTCTGGGGCCAACGTCCTGACTTTC.